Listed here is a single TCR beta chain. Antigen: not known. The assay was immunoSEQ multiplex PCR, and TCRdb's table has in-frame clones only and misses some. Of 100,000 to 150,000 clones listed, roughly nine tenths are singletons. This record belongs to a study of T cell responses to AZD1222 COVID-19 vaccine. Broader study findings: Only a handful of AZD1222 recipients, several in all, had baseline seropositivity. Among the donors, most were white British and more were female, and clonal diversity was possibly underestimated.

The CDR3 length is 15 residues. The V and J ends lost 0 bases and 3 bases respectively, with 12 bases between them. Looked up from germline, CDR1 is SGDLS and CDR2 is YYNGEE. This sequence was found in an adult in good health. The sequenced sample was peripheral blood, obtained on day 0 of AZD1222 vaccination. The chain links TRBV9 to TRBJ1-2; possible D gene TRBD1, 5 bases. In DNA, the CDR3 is TGTGCCAGCAGCGTAGGACGGACGGGGCACTATGGCTACACCTTC. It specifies CASSVGRTGHYGYTF.